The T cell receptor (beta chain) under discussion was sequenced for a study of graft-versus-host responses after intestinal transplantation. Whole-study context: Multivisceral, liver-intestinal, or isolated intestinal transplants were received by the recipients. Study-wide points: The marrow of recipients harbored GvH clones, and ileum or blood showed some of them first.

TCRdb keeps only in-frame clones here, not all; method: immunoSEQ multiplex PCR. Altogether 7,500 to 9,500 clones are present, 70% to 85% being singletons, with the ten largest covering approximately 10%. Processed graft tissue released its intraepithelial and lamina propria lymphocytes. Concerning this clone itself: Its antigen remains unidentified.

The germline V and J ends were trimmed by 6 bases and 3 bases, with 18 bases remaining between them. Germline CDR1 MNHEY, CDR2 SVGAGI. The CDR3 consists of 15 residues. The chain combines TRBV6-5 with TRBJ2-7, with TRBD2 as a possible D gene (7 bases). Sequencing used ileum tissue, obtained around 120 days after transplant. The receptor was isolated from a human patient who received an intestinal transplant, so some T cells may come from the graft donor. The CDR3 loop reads CASSPGGAGDYEQYF. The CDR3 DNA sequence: TGTGCCAGCAGCCCCGGGGGCGCGGGGGACTACGAGCAGTACTTC.